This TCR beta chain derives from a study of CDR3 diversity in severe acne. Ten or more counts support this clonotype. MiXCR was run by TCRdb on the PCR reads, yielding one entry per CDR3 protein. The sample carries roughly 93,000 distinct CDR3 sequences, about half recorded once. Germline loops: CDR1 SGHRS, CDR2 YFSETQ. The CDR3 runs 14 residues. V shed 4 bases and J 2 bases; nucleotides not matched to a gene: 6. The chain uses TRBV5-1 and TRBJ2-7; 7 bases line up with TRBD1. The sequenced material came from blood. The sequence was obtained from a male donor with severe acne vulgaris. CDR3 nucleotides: TGCGCCAGCAGCAAGGGGACAGAAGCCTACGAGCAGTACTTC. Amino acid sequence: CASSKGTEAYEQYF.